The 21 T cell receptor beta chains given below trace back to one sample, sequenced in a study of shared clonotypes between healthy human individuals. Sequencing was performed with immunoSEQ multiplex PCR; in TCRdb, only in-frame clones are kept and a portion is missing. The table lists over 400,000 clones, approximately 82% of them singletons. Sample: PBMCs. These receptors were obtained from a woman in her thirties or forties in good health. Some clones in this sample may be carry-over from other donors' samples.

J is TRBJ2-3 and V is TRBV30; tentative D call: TRBD1 (6 bases). The CDR3 consists of 15 residues. CDR1 and CDR2 from the germline V gene are GTSNPN and SVGIG (reference sequence). The ends were cut back, 0 bases at V and 2 bases at J, with 12 bases in the middle. The CDR3 bases are TGTGCCTGGAGTGTACTAAACAGGGCCACAGATACGCAGTATTTT. Protein product: CAWSVLNRATDTQYF.

This sequence joins TRBV10-3 and TRBJ1-2; 9 nucleotides line up with TRBD1. The CDR3 runs 14 residues. Germline V gene lookup returns CDR1 ENHRY and CDR2 SYGVKD. The CDR3 region has the DNA TGTGCTATCGAGACGGACAGGGGAGGACGTGGCTACACCTTC. Amino acids: CAIETDRGGRGYTF.

Comments on this clone: Possible read error: a much larger clone is one base away. This rearrangement joins TRBV6-1 to TRBJ2-3; no firm D call. The CDR3 covers 13 residues. The V gene lost 2 bases and the J gene lost 0 bases, with 3 bases spanning the gap. Germline V gene sequence: CDR1 MNHNS, CDR2 SASEGT. The CDR3 loop is CASSERSTDTQYF. CDR3 bases: TGTGCCAGCAGTGAACGGAGCACAGATACGCAGTATTTT.

Here the CDR3 reads CASSYYLAGATYEQYF. The CDR3 DNA reads TGTGCCAGCAGCTACTACCTAGCGGGTGCTACCTACGAGCAGTACTTC. The rearrangement uses TRBV14 and TRBJ2-7; 8 bases are shared with TRBD2. Trimming took 5 bases from V and 2 from J; bases not matched to a gene: 11. CDR1 and CDR2 (germline): SGHDN, FVKESK. The CDR3 has 16 residues.

The chain recombines TRBV6-1 with TRBJ1-2; unclear D gene. V gave up 5 bases and J gave up 2 bases, with 12 bases separating them. Germline assignment: CDR1 MNHNS and CDR2 SASEGT. There are 14 residues in the CDR3. CDR3 in amino acids: CASSLREANYGYTF. The DNA of the CDR3 is TGTGCCAGCAGTCTCCGGGAGGCCAACTATGGCTACACCTTC.

This clone was detected once. The genes are TRBV18 and TRBJ2-3; 8 nucleotides agree with TRBD1. CDR3 length equals 15 residues. Unmatched junction bases numbered 0, after V lost 1 base and J lost 0 bases. Germline CDR1 KGHSH, CDR2 LQKENI. As DNA, the CDR3 is TGTGCCAGCTCACCACGGACAGGGAGCACAGATACGCAGTATTTT. Its protein product is CASSPRTGSTDTQYF.

The chain links TRBV2 to TRBJ1-1; D remains unclear. V lost 4 bases to trimming and J lost 4 bases, with 10 bases between them. From germline, CDR1 is SNHLY and CDR2 FYNNEI. The CDR3 runs 13 residues. The CDR3 loop is CASSVGRITEAFF. The CDR3 DNA reads as TGTGCCAGCAGTGTCGGTCGGATCACTGAAGCTTTCTTT.

The chain combines TRBV27 with TRBJ2-7; perhaps TRBD1 as D (6 bases). V dropped 1 base and J dropped 2 bases, with 12 bases sitting between them. This CDR3 spans 15 amino acids. Looked up from germline, CDR1 is MNHEY and CDR2 is SMNVEV (reference sequence). CDR3 in DNA: TGTGCCAGCAGTTTATTATTCAGGGGCCCCTACGAGCAGTACTTC. Translating gives CASSLLFRGPYEQYF.

The chain has TRBV7-3 and TRBJ2-5, with 7 positions matching TRBD2. The CDR3 runs 13 residues. The V gene's germline CDR1 is SGHTA and CDR2 FQGTGA. V trimming: 5 bases; J trimming: 5 bases; junction bases outside the gene matches: 5. CDR3 sequence (DNA): TGTGCCAGCAGCCGGGGACTACGGGAGACCCAGTACTTC. It translates to CASSRGLRETQYF.

This chain uses TRBV5-6 with TRBJ2-7, with D hard to call. With 4 bases removed from V and 7 bases from J, the gap between germline ends came to 21 bases. This CDR3 spans 15 amino acids. CDR1 SGHDT and CDR2 YYEEEE come from the germline V gene. CDR3: CASSPLARPDWEQYF. CDR3 DNA sequence: TGTGCCAGCAGCCCCCTGGCCCGACCCGACTGGGAGCAGTACTTC.

The chain combines TRBV28 with TRBJ2-3; maybe TRBD2 (5 bases). Germline CDR1 reads MDHEN; CDR2 reads SYDVKM. The CDR3 extends over 13 amino acids. Between the trimmed V and J ends, which lost 8 bases and 2 bases, there was a span of 11 bases. The CDR3 here is CASGGLATDTQYF. For the CDR3, the DNA is TGTGCCAGCGGCGGACTGGCCACAGATACGCAGTATTTT.

Only a few counts were recorded for this clone. The chain has TRBV7-2 and TRBJ2-5; D assignment may be TRBD1 or TRBD2 (5 bases each). CDR1 SGHTA and CDR2 FQGNSA come from the germline V gene. V was trimmed by 5 bases and J by 5 bases, leaving 15 bases between them. The CDR3 covers 14 residues. CDR3: CASSRILGAETQYF. For the CDR3, the DNA is TGTGCCAGCAGCCGAATACTAGGGGCGGAGACCCAGTACTTC. The complete variable domain, with remaining parts taken from reference TRBV7-2 and TRBJ2-5, reads GAGVSQSPSNKVTEKGKDVELRCDPISGHTALYWYRQSLGQGLEFLIYFQGNSAPDKSGLPSDRFSAERTGGSVSTLTIQRTQQEDSAVYLCASSRILGAETQYFGPGTRLLVL.

This CDR3 is CASSPIAGENIQYF. CDR3 DNA: TGTGCCAGCAGCCCCATAGCGGGGGAAAACATTCAGTACTTC. The genes are TRBV27 and TRBJ2-4; TRBD2 aligns across 9 bases. With V trimmed by 6 bases and J by 5 bases, 5 bases remained unmatched. Per the germline V gene, CDR1 is MNHEY and CDR2 is SMNVEV (reference sequence). CDR3 length: 14 amino acids.

The chain recombines TRBV27 with TRBJ2-1; no clear D. The CDR3 spans 14 residues. Trimming pared 3 bases from V and 0 bases from J, leaving 6 bases between. Germline V gene lookup returns CDR1 MNHEY and CDR2 SMNVEV (reference sequence). CDR3 protein: CASSFRSSYNEQFF. The CDR3 DNA follows: TGTGCCAGCAGTTTCCGGAGCTCCTACAATGAGCAGTTCTTC.

This sequence joins TRBV7-8 and TRBJ2-1; TRBD2 matches at 13 bases. The CDR3 is 17 residues long. V lost 2 bases, J lost 7 bases, and 8 bases stayed unmatched. The V gene's germline CDR1 is SGHVS and CDR2 FQNEAQ. The CDR3 nucleotides read TGTGCCAGCAGCTTACTAAAACTAGCGGGAGGGCCGAATGAGCAGTTCTTC. This codes for CASSLLKLAGGPNEQFF.

About this clone: A read error likely explains this, since a far larger clone differs by one base. Other DNA sequences in the same sample also yield this CDR3. The V gene is TRBV6-4, the J gene TRBJ2-1, with 8 nucleotides matching TRBD2. This CDR3 comprises 16 residues. Per germline, CDR1 MRHNA and CDR2 SNTAGT. V dropped 0 bases and J dropped 4; count of bases not matched to a gene: 5. The CDR3, as DNA: TGTGCCAGCAGTGACTCCGGCGGGGGGTCTTACAATGAGCAGTTCTTC. Translating gives CASSDSGGGSYNEQFF.

This sequence joins TRBV6-1 and TRBJ2-1; D possibly corresponds to TRBD1 (6 bases). CDR3 length: 15 residues. Per the germline V gene, CDR1 is MNHNS and CDR2 is SASEGT. Trimming left V 5 bases short and J 5 bases short, with 16 bases between. The CDR3 DNA follows: TGTGCCAGCAGTAAAGGGCAGGGGATGGACAATGAGCAGTTCTTC. This codes for CASSKGQGMDNEQFF.

The chain uses TRBV6-4 and TRBJ2-1; a possible D gene is TRBD2 (7 bases). Germline-derived CDR1 and CDR2 are MRHNA and SNTAGT. V was cut by 6 bases and J by 2 bases, with 14 bases left in between. The CDR3 has 15 residues. The CDR3 spells CASSPGEGTYNEQFF. The CDR3 DNA sequence: TGTGCCAGCAGCCCAGGGGAGGGGACCTACAATGAGCAGTTCTTC.

This chain uses TRBV18 with TRBJ2-1, with 11 bases that match TRBD2. Losses at the gene ends were 2 bases for V and 7 bases for J; bases not matched to a gene: 7. The CDR3 runs 16 residues. CDR1 is KGHSH, CDR2 LQKENI, per germline. CDR3 in DNA: TGTGCCAGCTCACCAAGTGGGGGACTAGCGGCGAATGAGCAGTTCTTC. This encodes CASSPSGGLAANEQFF.

The genes are TRBV30 and TRBJ1-1, with D tentatively TRBD1 (5 bases). This CDR3 has 16 residues. In germline, CDR1 is GTSNPN, CDR2 SVGIG (reference sequence). The V end lost 0 bases, the J end lost 0 bases, and 14 bases lay between the germline ends. The CDR3 loop is CAWSVGVSVLNTEAFF. CDR3 DNA: TGTGCCTGGAGTGTGGGGGTTTCCGTATTGAACACTGAAGCTTTCTTT.

The chain employs TRBV9 and TRBJ2-2; 10 bases are a match to TRBD2. This CDR3 contains 14 residues. Germline assignment: CDR1 SGDLS and CDR2 YYNGEE. V gave up 7 bases and J gave up 6 bases; unmatched junction bases: 6. CDR3 amino acids: CASVRGTSAGELFF. For the CDR3, the DNA is TGTGCCAGCGTCCGAGGGACTAGCGCCGGGGAGCTGTTTTTT.